The subject of this entry is one T cell receptor beta chain. Its target antigen remains unknown. The sample holds no much larger clone one base away, and base qualities are not on file. Trimming takes 3 bases off V and 4 bases off J; junction bases not matched to a gene: 4. The CDR3 runs 15 amino acids, cysteine and phenylalanine included. Only the CDR3 DNA stays, 45 bases, in frame from base 1. The germline V gene specifies SGDLS as CDR1 and YYNGEE as CDR2. In total, 666 healthy bone marrow donors made up the cohort. Cohort members were all nominally healthy when sampled, although unrecorded immune exposures were likely present. The donor was CMV seropositive and belonged to the group of some 290 seropositive cohort members. Each donor provided a peripheral blood sample, and peripheral blood mononuclear cells were used for TCR beta sequencing. The Qiagen DNeasy Blood Extraction Kit was used to extract genomic DNA from the blood cell samples.

The sample belongs to a study of cytomegalovirus exposure and HLA in healthy donors (dated by TCRdb to the late 2010s). Regarding the research as a whole: An earlier analysis of roughly 630 of the donors reported approximately 270 Gb of sequence data and 117 million unique TCR beta sequences from about 179 million T cells. An early release that covered fewer than 750 HLA-typed donors contained about 300 gigabases of sequencing data and roughly 84 million unique TCR sequences. Among the approximately 420 genotyped donors, under 90% belonged to the genetic ancestry cluster associated with self-reported Caucasian donors. The study aimed to test whether cataloging public T cell receptors could reveal signatures of past pathogen exposure. The study profiled the T cell repertoires of 500 to 800 subjects by immunosequencing and related them to cytomegalovirus serostatus. Along with the roughly 670-subject first cohort, a separate validation cohort of around 110 different subjects was used. To predict cytomegalovirus infection status, the study combined high-throughput TCR immunosequencing, statistical association of individual TCRs with disease status, and machine learning. A later analysis re-analyzed previously published TCR beta repertoires from roughly 690 donors and added high-resolution HLA genotyping to study TCR occurrence patterns. Rather than using new phenotypic data, the later analysis identified candidate immune exposures from TCR beta sequences and from how often those sequences occurred across donors. To decide whether each TCR beta V gene segment behaved as functional or pseudogenic, an earlier analysis of fewer than 750 of the donors relied on high-throughput TCR beta sequencing. Donor age, sex, ethnicity and CMV serostatus were compiled together with the repertoire data. A later genetic analysis took genome-wide SNP genotypes for about 55% of the 666 donors and used that subset as a discovery cohort. Every repertoire in the discovery cohort had been generated on one and the same sequencing platform. Both class I and class II loci were covered by HLA typing, at four-digit resolution. The number of typed donors differed by locus: about 620-630 for A, B, C, DRB1 and DQB1; some 500 for DQA1; over 600 for DPA1; and some 430 for DPB1. Four to six DR-DQ haplotypes were handled as single units for association and clustering, since linkage in the cohort was strong. Among some 400 genotyped donors of the cohort, an average of roughly 230,000 unique TCR beta nucleotide sequences was sequenced per donor, of which approximately 18% were non-productive. Overall study outcomes, separate from this receptor: The classifier was reported to diagnose cytomegalovirus status with high specificity and sensitivity in both the original and validation cohorts. A later genetic analysis associated a missense DCLRE1C variant with V-gene and J-gene trimming of TCR beta chains, and an independent cohort replicated the association. In an earlier analysis of more than 450 of the donors, most TCR beta V segments were observed in productive rearrangements about 90% or about 30% of the time, broadly matching IMGT annotations. A few of the identified cytomegalovirus-associated TCR beta chains were confirmed in vitro to be specific for cytomegalovirus antigens. Linkage disequilibrium might explain the correlated functional status among segregating V segments, but an unknown experimental factor could not be ruled out. When HLA alleles, especially DR and DQ, strongly co-occurred, TCR associations were difficult to assign to individual alleles. In the study, some 160 TCR beta chains were listed as associated with cytomegalovirus. Roughly uniform sequencing depth across donors was assumed in presence/absence analyses, although this assumption may not hold. According to a later analysis, parvovirus B19, influenza, CMV and Epstein-Barr virus appeared linked to several top co-occurrence clusters. A later analysis found that TCR association rates varied across HLA loci, with DRB1 alleles showing the most associated TCRs and HLA-C alleles the fewest. Some IMGT-functional V segments, including TRBV6-2 and TRBV6-3, could not be told apart with the 87-base-pair reads, so those segments were excluded. Because counts were too low, seventeen rarely observed V segments, including chromosome 9 orphons, were left out of the earlier analysis of 587 of the donors. Across donors, most TCR sequences were observed very rarely, whereas some public TCRs were present in many individuals. It was suggested by the authors that the approach could potentially be generalized to other disease states and immunological phenotypes. In a later analysis, HLA-associated TCR beta chains were found to be more clonally expanded and to have lower generation probabilities than equally common non-associated chains. A further reported finding was that TCR beta sequences accurately predicted the HLA-A and HLA-B alleles for most subjects in the first cohort. This cohort had only TCR beta chains sequenced, and the lack of alpha or paired-chain data limited which features could be detected. In a later analysis, around 15,000 TCR beta sequences were associated with specific HLA alleles at a false discovery rate of 0.05. A cluster of highly shared sequence variants was judged likely to be a technical artifact of the sequencing pipeline. Most CMV-associated TCR beta chains appeared to be HLA-restricted in a later analysis, and the HLA associations seemed to be driven largely by CMV exposure. For the cohort, immune exposure information was limited to CMV serostatus. According to a later genetic analysis, donors in an Asian-associated ancestry cluster had fewer N-insertions in productive TCRs than the approximately 700-donor mean. HLA typing was unavailable for some donors at each locus, so association tests used only the typed subset.

Library method: the immunoSEQ multiplex PCR assay. A mixture of 60 forward primers for TCR Vbeta segments and 13 reverse primers for TCR Jbeta segments was used in the multiplex PCR. A multiplex PCR assay on genomic DNA amplified the CDR3 region of rearranged TCR beta genes. The amplified TCR beta libraries were sequenced on the Illumina HiSeq System as 87-base-pair reads. As for the original processing: A later analysis counted approximately 76 million unique TCR beta chains across the 670 or so repertoires, and some 11 million of these chains were shared by at least two donors. Raw reads were error-corrected and collapsed into unique sequences by a nearest-neighbor algorithm in which closely related sequences were merged to remove PCR and sequencing errors. To assign V, D and J gene segments, CDR3 sequences were aligned to IMGT reference sequences. For a sequence to be retained, a match of at least six nucleotides to both a V gene segment and a J gene segment was required. A rearrangement counted as productive if the CDR3 had no stop codons and remained in frame with V and J, and every other rearrangement counted as non-productive. CDR3 was defined according to IMGT convention as the region running from the second conserved V-encoded cysteine to the conserved J-encoded phenylalanine. The earlier analysis of 500 to 650 of the donors excluded any sequence lacking an unambiguous match to a single V gene segment. An earlier analysis of 500 to 700 of the donors classified V segments as functional when productive rearrangements were above 56.7% and as segregating when the standard deviation between donors was above 5%. To diagnose cytomegalovirus status from the catalog of TCR beta chain sequences, a statistical classification framework was built. In a later analysis, V and J genes were assigned by comparing TCR nucleotide sequences against IMGT/GENE-DB human TR gene sequences. The TCRdist pipeline was used in a later analysis to assign CDR3 sequences and most-parsimonious VDJ recombination scenarios. In a later analysis, every TCR beta chain was defined by the combination of its CDR3 amino acid sequence and its V-gene family, and reads without a unique V-gene family were dropped. As a way to deal with suspected cross-contamination and a sequencing artifact, a later analysis dropped 450 to 600 nucleotide sequences that were highly shared and had low generation probability. For each public chain, a later analysis derived a clonal expansion index from normalized ranks of inferred template counts within each repertoire. In a later analysis, generation probabilities were computed using a VDJ recombination model fitted to out-of-frame rearrangements, and the results were checked against IGoR. In a later analysis, TCR-TCR, TCR-HLA and TCR-CMV co-occurrence was scored with hypergeometric tests, and a repertoire-size bias correction was applied to TCR pairs. To estimate false discovery rates, a later analysis permuted the HLA or CMV assignments 20 times. In a later analysis, co-occurring TCRs were grouped using DBSCAN, and TCRdist sequence similarity was added for clustering within HLA-allele-positive subsets. Repertoires with fewer than 30,000 or more than 120,000 public chains, plus five repertoires with anomalous nucleotide sharing, were excluded from co-occurrence clustering. The clones in this table, taken by TCRdb from immuneACCESS, are in-frame only. Not every clone is retained; where verified, under half of the shortfall comes from an unresolved V gene, and the cause of the rest is unknown. For V, J and clone size, that table is used; D and trimming come from the DNA. Present in this sample are 150,000 or so clones, 65% to 90% of which were seen just once. Of the sample, under 8% falls within the top ten clones.

Here the chain combines TRBV9 and TRBJ2-1; 10 central bases correspond to TRBD2. The clonotype originates from a man in his fifties in good health and CMV-seropositive. Sequenced material: PBMCs. CDR3 region: CASSASGSPYNEQFF. The DNA sequence is given as TGTGCCAGCAGCGCTAGCGGGAGCCCTTACAATGAGCAGTTCTTC.